The T cell receptor beta chain under discussion was sequenced for a study of patients and donors after allogeneic stem cell transplantation. A single record per CDR3 protein comes from TCRdb applying MiXCR to the RT-PCR reads. The sample contains over 350,000 distinct CDR3 sequences, 16% of which appear only once. Germline values: CDR1 MNHNS, CDR2 SASEGT. There are 16 residues in the CDR3. The ends lost 6 bases at V and 5 bases at J; junction bases unmatched: 13. This clonotype originated in a human donor who was either an allogeneic HSCT recipient or a stem cell or donor lymphocyte infusion donor (not recorded which). It is not recorded whose cells these are; they may come from a transplant donor. The rearrangement joins TRBV6-1 to TRBJ2-1; 7 positions agree with TRBD1. Sequencing was performed on blood, either unsorted or a sorted T cell fraction (not recorded which). This CDR3 is CASRSGQTLGHNEQFF. The CDR3 DNA is TGTGCCAGCAGGTCGGGACAGACCCTGGGACACAATGAGCAGTTCTTC.